The 27 T cell receptor beta chains presented below share a single source sample, sequenced in a study of cytotoxic CD8 clonotypes in ibrutinib-treated CLL (dated by TCRdb to the early 2020s). Receptors were amplified or captured by the immunoSEQ multiplex PCR assay. Imported from immuneACCESS, the table was reduced by TCRdb to in-frame sequences with V and J called. These copies leave out some clones; in studies compared against another copy, an unresolved V gene accounts for under half, and the cause of the remainder is not known. Present in this sample are about 160,000 clones, more than 70% of which were seen just once. The biggest ten clones account for 3% to 3.5% of the sample. The time point label of this sample denotes: progressive disease on ibrutinib. The specimen was PBMCs, collected at disease progression, from a patient treated with ibrutinib. Every receptor here comes from a human donor with chronic lymphocytic leukemia.

This chain joins TRBV5-1 and TRBJ2-3; D call uncertain. This CDR3 comprises 12 residues. CDR1 and CDR2 (germline): SGHRS, YFSETQ. V was cut by 4 bases and J by 6 bases, with 9 bases left in between. The CDR3 region is CASSPTRDTQYF. The CDR3 nucleotides are TGCGCCAGCAGCCCTACCCGGGATACGCAGTATTTT. The complete variable domain, with remaining parts taken from reference TRBV5-1 and TRBJ2-3, reads KAGVTQTPRYLIKTRGQQVTLSCSPISGHRSVSWYQQTPGQGLQFLFEYFSETQRNKGNFPGRFSGRQFSNSRSEMNVSTLELGDSALYLCASSPTRDTQYFGPGTRLTVL.

V usage is TRBV6-4 and J usage is TRBJ2-7; D is undetermined. The CDR3 runs to 13 residues. From germline, CDR1 is MRHNA and CDR2 SNTAGT. The V gene lost 3 bases and the J gene lost 5 bases, with 11 bases spanning the gap. This CDR3 reads CASSEGHTDEQYF. The CDR3 DNA follows: TGTGCCAGCAGTGAAGGTCACACCGACGAGCAGTACTTC.

The chain carries TRBV7-6 and TRBJ1-1; maybe TRBD1 (5 bases). Per germline, CDR1 SGHVS and CDR2 FNYEAQ. The CDR3 totals 15 residues. V gave up 5 bases and J gave up 3 bases, with 16 bases separating them. CDR3 residues: CASSAWDSGHTEAFF. The CDR3 bases are TGTGCCAGCAGCGCTTGGGACTCAGGGCACACTGAAGCTTTCTTT.

As concerns this clone: The same CDR3 is also encoded by other DNA sequences in this sample. The J gene is TRBJ1-2, the V gene TRBV5-1; no clear D. The CDR3 length is 13 residues. The V gene's germline CDR1 is SGHRS and CDR2 YFSETQ. Trimming cost V 0 bases and J 3 bases, with 6 bases left between them. The CDR3: CASSLAGDYGYTF. The CDR3 nucleotides are TGCGCCAGCAGCTTGGCGGGAGACTATGGCTACACCTTC.

This sequence joins TRBV19 and TRBJ2-7; D unclear. V lost 4 bases, J lost 0 bases, and 10 bases lay in between. The CDR3 runs to 14 residues. Germline values: CDR1 LNHDA, CDR2 SQIVND (reference sequence). The CDR3 loop is CASSSLSLSYEQYF. The CDR3 nucleotides are TGTGCCAGTAGTAGCTTATCCCTCTCCTACGAGCAGTACTTC.

The rearrangement joins TRBV7-3 to TRBJ2-7; 9 bases map to TRBD2. Trimming removed 3 bases from V and 5 bases from J; junction bases left unmatched: 8. The CDR3 extends over 15 amino acids. Germline CDR1 SGHTA, CDR2 FQGTGA. The CDR3 region is CASSFSAGGGDEQYF. The CDR3 DNA reads as TGTGCCAGCAGCTTCTCAGCGGGAGGTGGCGACGAGCAGTACTTC. The variable domain in full, completed from reference TRBV7-3 and TRBJ2-7, reads GAGVSQTPSNKVTEKGKYVELRCDPISGHTALYWYRQSLGQGPEFLIYFQGTGAADDSGLPNDRFFAVRPEGSVSTLKIQRTERGDSAVYLCASSFSAGGGDEQYFGPGTRLTVT.

This clone was seen once. As DNA, the CDR3 is TGTGCCAGCAGTCCCCAGAATTCCTACGAGCAGTACTTC. The encoded protein is CASSPQNSYEQYF. V usage is TRBV27 and J usage is TRBJ2-7, with D hard to call. CDR1 is MNHEY and CDR2 is SMNVEV in the germline V gene (reference sequence). Trimming removed 5 bases from V and 1 base from J, with 9 bases in between. The CDR3 is made up of 13 amino acids.

The gene calls are TRBV6-6 and TRBJ1-2; 11 nucleotides line up with TRBD1. V trimming: 4 bases; J trimming: 8 bases; junction bases outside the gene matches: 9. CDR1 and CDR2 from the germline V gene are MNHNY and SVGAGI (reference sequence). The CDR3 runs 15 residues. The CDR3 protein is CASSSPGQGVRGYTF. In DNA form, the CDR3 reads TGTGCCAGCAGTTCACCGGGACAGGGGGTTAGGGGCTACACCTTC.

The chain employs TRBV13 and TRBJ2-3, with D unresolved. Between the trimmed V and J ends, which lost 1 base and 2 bases, there was a span of 13 bases. Germline V lookup: CDR1 PRHDT, CDR2 FYEKMQ (reference sequence). The CDR3 contains 16 residues. The CDR3 DNA sequence: TGTGCCAGCAGCTTAGTGGCTAGAGATTACACAGATACGCAGTATTTT. Translating it yields CASSLVARDYTDTQYF.

The CDR3 region is CASSEAGGPLFYLRETQYF. The DNA of the CDR3 is TGTGCCAGCAGTGAAGCGGGAGGGCCTTTGTTCTATCTGCGTGAGACCCAGTACTTC. The chain combines TRBV6-1 with TRBJ2-5; TRBD2 agrees at 7 bases. The CDR3 totals 19 residues. With 0 bases clipped from V and 5 bases from J, the junction kept 18 bases outside the gene matches. Germline V gives CDR1 MNHNS, CDR2 SASEGT.

The chain recombines TRBV7-3 with TRBJ2-1, with D maybe TRBD1 (5 bases). The germline gives CDR1 SGHTA, CDR2 FQGTGA. Trimming took 6 bases from V and 9 from J, leaving 12 bases between them. The CDR3 consists of 12 residues. CDR3 sequence (DNA): TGTGCCAGCAGTCATAATCAGGGTGAGCAGTTCTTC. As protein: CASSHNQGEQFF. Full variable domain (remainder filled in from reference TRBV7-3 and TRBJ2-1): GAGVSQTPSNKVTEKGKYVELRCDPISGHTALYWYRQSLGQGPEFLIYFQGTGAADDSGLPNDRFFAVRPEGSVSTLKIQRTERGDSAVYLCASSHNQGEQFFGPGTRLTVL.

CDR3 bases: TGTGCCAGCAGTTACATACAGGGTCATGGCTACACCTTC. Translated, it gives CASSYIQGHGYTF. The V gene is TRBV6-5, the J gene TRBJ1-2; D perhaps matches TRBD1 (6 bases). The CDR3 totals 13 residues. Per germline, CDR1 MNHEY and CDR2 SVGAGI. V was trimmed by 2 bases and J by 6 bases, leaving 10 bases between them.

The chain combines TRBV13 with TRBJ2-4, with 10 bases fitting TRBD2. The germline gives CDR1 PRHDT, CDR2 FYEKMQ (reference sequence). The CDR3 extends over 21 amino acids. The V and J ends lost 0 bases and 1 base, in that order; junction bases with no gene match: 15. The CDR3 sequence: CASSLGLMEASGSGAKNIQYF. The CDR3 DNA reads as TGTGCCAGCAGCTTAGGCCTGATGGAGGCTAGCGGGAGTGGGGCCAAAAACATTCAGTACTTC.

The genes are TRBV18 and TRBJ2-1; unclear D gene. V was shortened by 0 bases and J by 6 bases, with 9 bases between the two germline ends. The CDR3 is 14 amino acids. Germline V gives CDR1 KGHSH, CDR2 LQKENI. DNA of the CDR3: TGTGCCAGCTCACCACCAAGTGGGATCAATGAGCAGTTCTTC. Protein product: CASSPPSGINEQFF.

This clone showed up just a few times. Because it lacks the conserved phenylalanine or tryptophan at the end, this CDR3 is likely a read error. It is unclear where the CDR3 begins or ends on the DNA, so no DNA is shown, and the CDR3 is as TCRdb lists it. The gene calls are TRBV6-1 and TRBJ1-5. Germline CDR1 is MNHNS and CDR2 is SASEGT. 12 amino acids form the CDR3, both terminal residues included. CDR3 sequence reads: CASSGYGGPPSS.

The chain uses TRBV19 and TRBJ2-1; D not certain. The germline V gene encodes CDR1 LNHDA and CDR2 SQIVND (reference sequence). This CDR3 region has 15 residues. The V gene lost 2 bases and the J gene lost 0 bases, with 8 bases spanning the gap. The DNA of the CDR3 is TGTGCCAGTAGTATAATGTTGGTCTCCTACAATGAGCAGTTCTTC. Protein sequence: CASSIMLVSYNEQFF.

DNA for the CDR3: TGTGCCAGCTCAGAGGGAGATGAGCAGTTCTTC. Translation: CASSEGDEQFF. The chain couples TRBV7-6 to TRBJ2-1; tentative D call: TRBD2 (5 bases). There are 11 residues in the CDR3. In germline, CDR1 is SGHVS, CDR2 FNYEAQ. Trimming removed 8 bases at V and 8 bases at J, with 10 bases between.

V usage is TRBV19 and J usage is TRBJ1-2, with unresolved D. The CDR3 length is 12 residues. Trimming removed 4 bases from V and 7 bases from J, with 10 bases in between. CDR1 and CDR2 from the germline V gene are LNHDA and SQIVND (reference sequence). CDR3 residues: CASSTPPSGYTF. The CDR3 DNA follows: TGTGCCAGTAGTACCCCTCCTTCTGGCTACACCTTC.

This sequence joins TRBV4-1 and TRBJ2-5; 12 nucleotides align to TRBD1. The V gene end was trimmed by 3 bases and the J gene end by 1 base; junction bases not matched to a gene: 3. Germline V CDR1 and CDR2: MGHRA, YSYEKL. The CDR3 consists of 16 residues. In DNA form, the CDR3 reads TGCGCCAGCAGCCAGGGACAGGGGGCAGTCCAAGAGACCCAGTACTTC. Translation gives CASSQGQGAVQETQYF.

V is TRBV4-1 and J is TRBJ2-1; D is perhaps TRBD1 or TRBD2 (6 bases each). From germline, CDR1 is MGHRA and CDR2 YSYEKL. Between the trimmed V and J ends, which lost 3 bases and 3 bases, there was a span of 12 bases. This CDR3 has 15 amino acids. The CDR3 bases are TGCGCCAGCAGCCAGAGGGGGGACTTCTACAATGAGCAGTTCTTC. It is translated as CASSQRGDFYNEQFF.

The chain links TRBV28 to TRBJ2-5, with 9 nucleotides matching TRBD2. Germline V gene data show CDR1 as MDHEN and CDR2 as SYDVKM. The CDR3 runs 13 residues. The CDR3 nucleotides read TGTGCTGCTGAGGGAGCGGGAGGAGAGACCCAGTACTTC. Protein: CAAEGAGGETQYF.

The rearrangement links TRBV19 to TRBJ1-2; D may be TRBD1 (5 bases). V dropped 6 bases and J dropped 2 bases, with 13 bases sitting between them. Germline CDR1 reads LNHDA; CDR2 reads SQIVND (reference sequence). CDR3 length: 14 residues. CDR3 nucleotides: TGTGCCAGTAGACTTCAAGCAGGGAACTATGGCTACACCTTC. It is translated as CASRLQAGNYGYTF.

V and J are TRBV9 and TRBJ2-7, with 7 nucleotides matching TRBD2. V lost 0 bases, J lost 1 base, and 7 bases stayed unmatched. The CDR3 loop spans 16 amino acids. Germline V gives CDR1 SGDLS, CDR2 YYNGEE. CDR3 sequence: CASSVGGSGLSYEQYF. The DNA of the CDR3 is TGTGCCAGCAGCGTAGGGGGTAGCGGGTTATCCTACGAGCAGTACTTC.

V gene TRBV19 combines with J gene TRBJ1-3; D is unclear. CDR1 is LNHDA, CDR2 SQIVND, per germline (reference sequence). The CDR3 covers 14 residues. The ends were cut back, 7 bases at V and 0 bases at J, with 10 bases in the middle. CDR3 in amino acids: CASTSLNSGNTIYF. The DNA for the CDR3 is TGTGCCAGTACTTCACTCAACTCTGGAAACACCATATATTTT.

The gene calls are TRBV19 and TRBJ1-3; the match to TRBD1 covers 9 bases. The V segment lost 7 bases and the J segment 3 bases; nucleotides outside the gene matches: 10. This CDR3 spans 16 amino acids. CDR1 is LNHDA, CDR2 SQIVND, per germline (reference sequence). The CDR3 DNA reads TGTGCCAGTAACGAGCCTCGGACAGGGGATGGAAACACCATATATTTT. Its protein product is CASNEPRTGDGNTIYF.

V usage is TRBV9 and J usage is TRBJ2-7; weak D call: TRBD2 (6 bases). Germline loops: CDR1 SGDLS, CDR2 YYNGEE. V was trimmed by 0 bases and J by 0 bases, leaving 13 bases between them. The CDR3 length is 16 residues. CDR3 nucleotide sequence: TGTGCCAGCAGCGTAGAGATAGCGGCTACCTCCTACGAGCAGTACTTC. Encoded protein: CASSVEIAATSYEQYF.

The genes are TRBV6-6 and TRBJ1-1; no clear D. Germline values: CDR1 MNHNY, CDR2 SVGAGI (reference sequence). The CDR3 totals 13 residues. Between the trimmed V and J ends, which lost 7 bases and 2 bases, there was a span of 11 bases. The CDR3: CASTKQRNTEAFF. In DNA form, the CDR3 reads TGTGCCAGCACTAAACAGAGAAACACTGAAGCTTTCTTT.